This is a list of T cell receptor beta chains from one sample in a study of neurological immune-mediated disorders. One entry per CDR3 protein results from TCRdb running MiXCR on the 5' RACE reads. In the table there are roughly 57,000 distinct CDR3 sequences, nearly 25% of which are singletons. Sample: PBMCs. Receptor source: a man aged 60 to 75 with HTLV-1-associated myelopathy (HAM/TSP). Each CDR3 is given with its conserved first and last residue. Fields, in order: clone size, D gene, V gene, J gene, CDR3 protein, CDR3 DNA. The D gene is left open where the match is weak. Only some rows state a clone size, as once, few, many or a class for expanded clones.

clone_size: few
d_call: TRBD2
v_call: TRBV2
j_call: TRBJ2-2
cdr3_aa: CASTGGRGGTGKLFF
cdr3_nt: TGTGCCAGCACCGGAGGGAGGGGAGGCACCGGGAAGCTGTTTTTT

clone_size: few
d_call: TRBD1
v_call: TRBV7-9
j_call: TRBJ1-4
cdr3_aa: CASSLGTGATNEKLFF
cdr3_nt: TGTGCCAGCAGCCTCGGGACAGGAGCAACTAATGAAAAACTGTTTTTT

clone_size: few
d_call: -
v_call: TRBV20-1
j_call: TRBJ2-3
cdr3_aa: CSARAPSVADTQYF
cdr3_nt: TGCAGTGCTAGAGCCCCTAGTGTAGCGGATACGCAGTATTTT

clone_size: many
d_call: -
v_call: TRBV25-1
j_call: TRBJ2-7
cdr3_aa: CASSGAGLYEQYF
cdr3_nt: TGTGCCAGCAGTGGGGCGGGTCTCTACGAGCAGTACTTC

clone_size: many
d_call: TRBD1
v_call: TRBV29-1
j_call: TRBJ1-2
cdr3_aa: CSVVQGVSYTF
cdr3_nt: TGCAGCGTTGTACAGGGGGTGAGCTACACCTTC

clone_size: few
d_call: -
v_call: TRBV15
j_call: TRBJ1-1
cdr3_aa: CATSRPQGTEAFF
cdr3_nt: TGTGCCACCAGCAGGCCTCAGGGTACTGAAGCTTTCTTT

clone_size: many
d_call: -
v_call: TRBV3-1
j_call: TRBJ2-5
cdr3_aa: CASSQRGTGVGETQYF
cdr3_nt: TGTGCCAGCAGCCAGAGGGGGACGGGGGTTGGAGAGACCCAGTACTTC

clone_size: once
d_call: -
v_call: TRBV2
j_call: TRBJ1-2
cdr3_aa: CASSDEVWALGGYTF
cdr3_nt: TGTGCCAGCAGTGATGAGGTGTGGGCCCTCGGTGGCTACACCTTC

clone_size: -
d_call: -
v_call: TRBV7-9
j_call: TRBJ2-7
cdr3_aa: CASSPLVGYEQYF
cdr3_nt: TGTGCCAGCAGCCCTCTTGTAGGTTACGAGCAGTACTTC

clone_size: many
d_call: TRBD1
v_call: TRBV6-1
j_call: TRBJ1-2
cdr3_aa: CASISGTGRYGYTF
cdr3_nt: TGTGCCAGCATCTCCGGGACAGGCCGATATGGCTACACCTTC

clone_size: few
d_call: -
v_call: TRBV20-1
j_call: TRBJ2-7
cdr3_aa: CSARDVLGPYEQYF
cdr3_nt: TGCAGTGCTAGAGATGTACTCGGCCCTTACGAGCAGTACTTC

clone_size: many
d_call: -
v_call: TRBV11-1
j_call: TRBJ1-5
cdr3_aa: CASSRRAESNQPQHF
cdr3_nt: TGTGCCAGCAGCCGGAGGGCGGAGAGCAATCAGCCCCAGCATTTT

clone_size: many
d_call: TRBD2
v_call: TRBV4-1
j_call: TRBJ2-1
cdr3_aa: CASSREGRNEQFF
cdr3_nt: TGCGCCAGCAGCAGGGAGGGACGAAATGAGCAGTTCTTC

clone_size: many
d_call: -
v_call: TRBV11-1
j_call: TRBJ2-7
cdr3_aa: CASSWGTSYEQYF
cdr3_nt: TGTGCCAGCAGCTGGGGGACCTCCTACGAGCAGTACTTC

clone_size: many
d_call: TRBD2
v_call: TRBV20-1
j_call: TRBJ2-1
cdr3_aa: CSARPLLAASSYNEQFF
cdr3_nt: TGCAGTGCTAGACCTCTACTAGCGGCTAGCTCCTACAATGAGCAGTTCTTC

clone_size: many
d_call: -
v_call: TRBV12-3/TRBV12-4
j_call: TRBJ2-6
cdr3_aa: CASSLGADLSRGANVLTF
cdr3_nt: TGTGCCAGCAGTTTAGGGGCGGACCTCTCGCGTGGGGCCAACGTCCTGACTTTC

clone_size: many
d_call: TRBD2
v_call: TRBV29-1
j_call: TRBJ2-1
cdr3_aa: CSVTGLAGIYNEQFF
cdr3_nt: TGCAGCGTGACGGGGCTAGCGGGAATCTACAATGAGCAGTTCTTC

clone_size: many
d_call: -
v_call: TRBV9
j_call: TRBJ2-6
cdr3_aa: CASSPLSSGANVLTF
cdr3_nt: TGTGCCAGCAGCCCCCTGAGCTCTGGGGCCAACGTCCTGACTTTC

clone_size: many
d_call: TRBD1
v_call: TRBV3-1
j_call: TRBJ2-7
cdr3_aa: CASSQSGTGRGEQYF
cdr3_nt: TGTGCCAGCAGCCAGAGCGGGACAGGGCGTGGCGAGCAGTACTTC

clone_size: many
d_call: -
v_call: TRBV7-9
j_call: TRBJ2-5
cdr3_aa: CASSFGSVQETQYF
cdr3_nt: TGTGCCAGCAGCTTCGGGTCAGTTCAAGAGACCCAGTACTTC

clone_size: many
d_call: TRBD1
v_call: TRBV4-1
j_call: TRBJ1-2
cdr3_aa: CASSQDTGGVYGYTF
cdr3_nt: TGCGCCAGCAGCCAAGACACAGGGGGCGTGTATGGCTACACCTTC

clone_size: many
d_call: -
v_call: TRBV20-1
j_call: TRBJ1-1
cdr3_aa: CSASGANTEAFF
cdr3_nt: TGCAGTGCTAGTGGCGCGAACACTGAAGCTTTCTTT

clone_size: many
d_call: TRBD1
v_call: TRBV5-1
j_call: TRBJ1-2
cdr3_aa: CASSASDRGQGYTF
cdr3_nt: TGCGCCAGCAGCGCCTCAGACAGGGGACAGGGCTACACCTTC

clone_size: -
d_call: -
v_call: TRBV6-1
j_call: TRBJ1-5
cdr3_aa: CASRLGDQPQHF
cdr3_nt: TGTGCCAGCAGGCTAGGCGATCAGCCCCAGCATTTT

clone_size: many
d_call: TRBD2
v_call: TRBV9
j_call: TRBJ2-1
cdr3_aa: CASSAGTREYNEQFF
cdr3_nt: TGTGCCAGCAGCGCCGGGACTAGGGAATACAATGAGCAGTTCTTC

clone_size: many
d_call: -
v_call: TRBV10-3
j_call: TRBJ1-5
cdr3_aa: CAISESSVNQPQHF
cdr3_nt: TGTGCCATCAGTGAGTCGTCAGTCAATCAGCCCCAGCATTTT

clone_size: many
d_call: -
v_call: TRBV29-1
j_call: TRBJ2-1
cdr3_aa: CSVERAPSSYNEQFF
cdr3_nt: TGCAGCGTTGAACGAGCGCCGAGCTCCTACAATGAGCAGTTCTTC

clone_size: -
d_call: -
v_call: TRBV7-3
j_call: TRBJ2-7
cdr3_aa: CASSFRGLSYEQYF
cdr3_nt: TGTGCCAGCAGCTTCCGGGGGCTTTCCTACGAGCAGTACTTC

clone_size: -
d_call: -
v_call: TRBV12-3/TRBV12-4
j_call: TRBJ1-1
cdr3_aa: CASTAHPNTEAFF
cdr3_nt: TGTGCCAGCACTGCACACCCGAACACTGAAGCTTTCTTT

clone_size: many
d_call: TRBD1
v_call: TRBV18
j_call: TRBJ2-7
cdr3_aa: CASSSRDRVHEQYF
cdr3_nt: TGTGCCAGCTCATCGCGCGACAGGGTCCACGAGCAGTACTTC

clone_size: many
d_call: -
v_call: TRBV4-1
j_call: TRBJ2-6
cdr3_aa: CASSQDSTVASGANVLTF
cdr3_nt: TGCGCCAGCAGCCAAGATTCGACGGTCGCCTCTGGGGCCAACGTCCTGACTTTC

clone_size: -
d_call: -
v_call: TRBV7-2
j_call: TRBJ2-1
cdr3_aa: CASSLDVRDEQFF
cdr3_nt: TGTGCCAGCAGCTTAGATGTCCGTGATGAGCAGTTCTTC

clone_size: -
d_call: -
v_call: TRBV5-1
j_call: TRBJ2-5
cdr3_aa: CASQFTGIQETQYF
cdr3_nt: TGCGCCAGCCAATTCACCGGGATTCAAGAGACCCAGTACTTC

clone_size: many
d_call: -
v_call: TRBV5-1
j_call: TRBJ2-4
cdr3_aa: CASSLSVSENIQYF
cdr3_nt: TGCGCCAGCAGCTTGTCCGTTAGTGAAAACATTCAGTACTTC

clone_size: -
d_call: -
v_call: TRBV5-8
j_call: TRBJ2-1
cdr3_aa: CASSLPGLASNEQFF
cdr3_nt: TGTGCCAGCAGCTTGCCCGGTCTAGCGAGTAATGAGCAGTTCTTC

clone_size: many
d_call: -
v_call: TRBV7-9
j_call: TRBJ2-1
cdr3_aa: CASSFGTGLMSSYNEQFF
cdr3_nt: TGTGCCAGCAGCTTCGGGACTGGACTCATGAGCTCCTACAATGAGCAGTTCTTC

clone_size: many
d_call: -
v_call: TRBV20-1
j_call: TRBJ1-6
cdr3_aa: CSARKRGSPLHF
cdr3_nt: TGCAGTGCTAGGAAGAGGGGGTCACCCCTCCACTTT

clone_size: many
d_call: -
v_call: TRBV20-1
j_call: TRBJ2-4
cdr3_aa: CSARSGPQNIQYF
cdr3_nt: TGCAGTGCTAGATCCGGACCGCAAAACATTCAGTACTTC

clone_size: many
d_call: TRBD2
v_call: TRBV7-7
j_call: TRBJ2-1
cdr3_aa: CASSLAGLAGNNEQFF
cdr3_nt: TGTGCTAGCAGCTTAGCGGGTCTAGCGGGGAACAATGAGCAGTTCTTC

clone_size: -
d_call: -
v_call: TRBV5-1
j_call: TRBJ2-1
cdr3_aa: CASSLGGFSYNEQFF
cdr3_nt: TGCGCCAGCAGCTTGGGGGGGTTCTCCTACAATGAGCAGTTCTTC

clone_size: many
d_call: TRBD2
v_call: TRBV5-4
j_call: TRBJ2-2
cdr3_aa: CASSLGERERRTGELFF
cdr3_nt: TGTGCCAGCAGCTTGGGGGAGCGGGAGCGGCGCACCGGGGAGCTGTTTTTT

clone_size: -
d_call: -
v_call: TRBV28
j_call: TRBJ2-3
cdr3_aa: CASSPTAGQFTDTQYF
cdr3_nt: TGTGCCAGCAGTCCAACCGCGGGACAGTTCACAGATACGCAGTATTTT

clone_size: many
d_call: -
v_call: TRBV15
j_call: TRBJ1-1
cdr3_aa: CATSREKGANTEAFF
cdr3_nt: TGTGCCACCAGCAGAGAAAAAGGGGCGAACACTGAAGCTTTCTTT

clone_size: -
d_call: -
v_call: TRBV28
j_call: TRBJ2-7
cdr3_aa: CASTPALREPSNEQYF
cdr3_nt: TGTGCCAGCACCCCAGCCCTCAGGGAACCCTCGAACGAGCAGTACTTC

clone_size: many
d_call: TRBD2
v_call: TRBV5-1
j_call: TRBJ2-1
cdr3_aa: CASSLRLASANEQFF
cdr3_nt: TGCGCCAGCAGCTTGAGACTAGCGTCCGCCAATGAGCAGTTCTTC

clone_size: -
d_call: -
v_call: TRBV12-3/TRBV12-4
j_call: TRBJ2-1
cdr3_aa: CASSLGQGRVINEQFF
cdr3_nt: TGTGCCAGCAGCCTGGGTCAGGGGCGCGTAATCAATGAGCAGTTCTTC

clone_size: many
d_call: TRBD2
v_call: TRBV5-1
j_call: TRBJ2-3
cdr3_aa: CASSPGVSSGITDTQYF
cdr3_nt: TGCGCCAGCTCTCCCGGCGTTTCCAGCGGGATAACAGATACGCAGTATTTT

clone_size: many
d_call: TRBD1
v_call: TRBV6-6
j_call: TRBJ1-1
cdr3_aa: CASSYNRGAFF
cdr3_nt: TGTGCCAGCAGTTACAACAGGGGAGCTTTCTTT

clone_size: -
d_call: TRBD2
v_call: TRBV7-8
j_call: TRBJ2-1
cdr3_aa: CASSFSAGGEGKFF
cdr3_nt: TGTGCCAGCAGCTTTAGTGCGGGAGGGGAGGGGAAGTTCTTC

clone_size: -
d_call: -
v_call: TRBV9
j_call: TRBJ2-2
cdr3_aa: CASSVRRRGATGELFF
cdr3_nt: TGTGCCAGCAGCGTCAGACGACGGGGCGCGACCGGGGAGCTGTTTTTT

clone_size: many
d_call: TRBD2
v_call: TRBV6-5
j_call: TRBJ2-1
cdr3_aa: CATSLGGRASSEQFF
cdr3_nt: TGTGCCACCTCGTTAGGCGGGAGGGCCAGTAGTGAGCAGTTCTTC

clone_size: many
d_call: -
v_call: TRBV5-1
j_call: TRBJ2-6
cdr3_aa: CASNRLPGSSGANVLTF
cdr3_nt: TGCGCCAGCAACCGGCTCCCGGGGAGCTCTGGGGCCAACGTCCTGACTTTC

clone_size: many
d_call: -
v_call: TRBV5-1
j_call: TRBJ2-5
cdr3_aa: CASSPRGGQILQETQYF
cdr3_nt: TGCGCCAGCAGCCCTCGAGGGGGACAAATATTACAAGAGACCCAGTACTTC

clone_size: many
d_call: TRBD1
v_call: TRBV10-3
j_call: TRBJ2-7
cdr3_aa: CAINPGGDRGRKEQYF
cdr3_nt: TGTGCCATCAACCCCGGTGGGGACAGGGGGCGGAAGGAGCAGTACTTC

clone_size: few
d_call: TRBD1
v_call: TRBV11-2
j_call: TRBJ1-1
cdr3_aa: CASSPTTATGRTEAFF
cdr3_nt: TGTGCCAGCAGCCCCACAACTGCGACAGGGAGAACTGAAGCTTTCTTT

clone_size: many
d_call: TRBD2
v_call: TRBV9
j_call: TRBJ2-2
cdr3_aa: CASSVGGFERDRGTGELFF
cdr3_nt: TGTGCCAGCAGCGTAGGTGGGTTCGAGCGGGATAGGGGCACCGGGGAGCTGTTTTTT

clone_size: -
d_call: -
v_call: TRBV18
j_call: TRBJ1-3
cdr3_aa: CASSPPAHSGNTIYF
cdr3_nt: TGTGCCAGCTCACCACCCGCCCACTCTGGAAACACCATATATTTT

clone_size: many
d_call: -
v_call: TRBV2
j_call: TRBJ1-2
cdr3_aa: CASSVLAADGYTF
cdr3_nt: TGTGCCAGCAGTGTTTTAGCGGCCGATGGCTACACCTTC

clone_size: many
d_call: -
v_call: TRBV9
j_call: TRBJ1-2
cdr3_aa: CASSAPIGGLDYGYTF
cdr3_nt: TGTGCCAGCAGCGCCCCGATCGGGGGGCTAGACTATGGCTACACCTTC